This TCR beta chain stems from a study of cytomegalovirus exposure and HLA in healthy donors. General study findings and limits: What a later analysis showed was that several of the most significant clusters appeared linked to common viral pathogens.

This PCR relied on a set of 60 Vbeta primers and 13 Jbeta primers. Data came from immunoSEQ multiplex PCR; TCRdb stores just in-frame clones and leaves some out. Here the sample spans roughly 170,000 clones, approximately 80% being singletons. There were likely unrecorded immune exposures, though donors were nominally healthy when sampled. With regard to this clone: The antigen is not known.

The receptor was derived from a girl aged 2 to 9 in good health and CMV-seropositive. Input material: PBMCs.

The CDR3 region is CASSPFRTSATATYEQYF. In DNA form, the CDR3 reads TGTGCCAGCAGTCCCTTCCGGACTAGCGCAACCGCGACCTACGAGCAGTACTTC. The V call is TRBV28, the J call TRBJ2-7; TRBD2 matches at 9 bases. Trimming took 5 bases from V and 2 from J; bases not matched to a gene: 16. The CDR3 loop spans 18 amino acids. Germline V gives CDR1 MDHEN, CDR2 SYDVKM.